This T cell receptor (beta chain) came from a study of T cells in Graves' hyperthyroidism and ophthalmopathy. Study-wide points: Blood held most thyroid clonotypes expanded above 0.001 frequency.

About this clonotype: Its antigen is currently unknown.

The CDR3 is 17 residues long. V dropped 3 bases and J dropped 5; count of bases not matched to a gene: 9. Germline CDR1 reads MNHEY; CDR2 reads SMNVEV (reference sequence). Amplification of TCR beta CDR3 regions used RNA as the template. First-round RT-PCR targeting the TCR CDR3 was performed with the HTBI primer set. TCRdb re-called the multiplex PCR reads with MiXCR, one entry per CDR3 protein. Of 250,000 or so distinct CDR3 sequences listed, around 15% are singletons. This chain links TRBV27 with TRBJ2-2; 10 nucleotides align to TRBD1. The sequencing input was blood. The sequence came from a woman in her forties or fifties with Graves' hyperthyroidism that later progressed to Graves' ophthalmopathy. CDR3 region: CASSFILDRGGTGELFF. The DNA for the CDR3 is TGTGCCAGCAGTTTTATCCTGGACAGGGGGGGAACCGGGGAGCTGTTTTTT.